This T cell receptor beta chain comes out of a study of blood T cell repertoires in COVID-19. Across the whole study: Nucleic acid was either cDNA or gDNA, and it came from T cells, B-cell-depleted T cells, or PBMCs.

Patients of the Seattle cohort, enrolled during active infection, were followed longitudinally. Per the germline V gene, CDR1 is MNHNS and CDR2 is SASEGT. V was shortened by 1 base and J by 5 bases, with 8 bases between the two germline ends. The CDR3 consists of 14 residues. Produced via immunoSEQ multiplex PCR; TCRdb's table is partial and in-frame only. The table includes 300,000 to 400,000 clones, around 87% detected once. The specimen was peripheral blood. The chain couples TRBV6-1 to TRBJ2-2; the D is unclear. This TCR derives from a woman in her sixties with COVID-19, enrolled during active disease. CDR3 amino acids: CASSEGGRTGELFF. The CDR3 bases are TGTGCCAGCAGTGAAGGAGGCCGGACCGGGGAGCTGTTTTTT.